The next 28 T cell receptor beta chains were all read from a single sample in a study of T-cell memory formation after mild COVID-19. TCRdb reanalysed the 5' RACE reads using MiXCR and keeps one entry per CDR3 protein. The sample records some 330,000 distinct CDR3 sequences, 20% to 25% being singletons. Source material: PBMCs or a T cell subset sorted from them (not recorded which). The receptors were sampled from an adult woman who had mild COVID-19 (a few samples of this study predate the infection). Cell type and time point are not known.

J is TRBJ2-1 and V is TRBV7-6, with 12 nucleotides matching TRBD2. Germline V gene lookup returns CDR1 SGHVS and CDR2 FNYEAQ. Trimming removed 5 bases from V and 5 bases from J; junction bases left unmatched: 10. The CDR3 length is 17 residues. The CDR3 reads CASSPSSGGAVHNEQFF. CDR3 bases: TGTGCCAGCAGCCCCTCTAGCGGGGGGGCTGTCCACAATGAGCAGTTCTTC.

This clonotype was detected only a few times. The chain combines TRBV30 with TRBJ2-1; 9 bases agree with TRBD1. Germline CDR1 and CDR2: GTSNPN and SVGIG (reference sequence). The CDR3 spans 12 residues. The junction had 8 bases not matched to a gene; V was cut back by 2 bases and J by 15 bases. CDR3 bases: TGTGCCTGGAGTTCTGGGGACAGGGCTACGTTCTTC. This sequence encodes CAWSSGDRATFF.

This clonotype was counted only a few times. This chain links TRBV7-9 with TRBJ2-3; 11 bases line up with TRBD2. Germline lookup yields CDR1 SEHNR and CDR2 FQNEAQ (reference sequence). With V trimmed by 5 bases and J by 2 bases, 6 bases remained unmatched. CDR3 length: 16 residues. In nucleotides, the CDR3 is TGTGCCAGCAGCCCCACTAGCGGGGGTGTCACAGATACGCAGTATTTT. As protein: CASSPTSGGVTDTQYF.

This clonotype was detected a few times. The rearrangement links TRBV25-1 to TRBJ2-2, with D tentatively TRBD1 (6 bases). V shed 6 bases and J shed 4 bases, with 18 bases lying between them. The germline V gene encodes CDR1 MGHDK and CDR2 SYGVNS. CDR3 size: 16 residues. CDR3 amino acids: CASRGDTNRGTGELFF. The CDR3 nucleotides read TGTGCCAGCAGAGGGGACACCAACCGGGGCACCGGGGAGCTGTTTTTT.

This clonotype was counted only a few times. The chain links TRBV15 to TRBJ2-7, with 8 bases that match TRBD2. Germline trimming cut 0 bases from V and 0 bases from J; bases unmatched to any gene: 7. Looked up from germline, CDR1 is LNHNV and CDR2 is YYDKDF (reference sequence). The CDR3 has 17 amino acids. The CDR3 here is CATSRERVTSGSYEQYF. As DNA, the CDR3 is TGTGCCACCAGCAGAGAAAGGGTAACTAGCGGCTCCTACGAGCAGTACTTC.

The CDR3 nucleotides are TGTGCCAGCAGCCCCGATCGTGGTAGCAATCAGCCCCAGCATTTT. This sequence encodes CASSPDRGSNQPQHF. The rearrangement links TRBV7-8 to TRBJ1-5; D is unresolved. Germline values: CDR1 SGHVS, CDR2 FQNEAQ. The CDR3 consists of 15 residues. V was trimmed by 5 bases and J by 0 bases, leaving 11 bases between them.

This clonotype came up a few times. The CDR3 region has the DNA TGCAGCGTTGGACAGGATGGTCCCTACGAGCAGTACTTC. It codes for CSVGQDGPYEQYF. The rearrangement uses TRBV29-1 and TRBJ2-7, with D maybe TRBD1 (6 bases). Germline CDR1 and CDR2: SQVTM and ANQGSEA. This CDR3 contains 13 residues. V was trimmed by 4 bases and J by 2 bases, leaving 12 bases between them.

The CDR3 protein is CAAGQGHNEQFF. The CDR3 DNA is TGTGCCGCCGGACAGGGCCACAATGAGCAGTTCTTC. The chain uses TRBV24-1 and TRBJ2-1; 8 bases line up with TRBD1. The CDR3 has 12 amino acids. V lost 12 bases and J lost 5; bases outside the gene matches: 5. Germline V gene sequence: CDR1 KGHDR, CDR2 SFDVKD.

The gene calls are TRBV9 and TRBJ1-1; D gene ambiguous. The V and J ends lost 4 bases and 3 bases respectively, with 16 bases between them. Germline V CDR1 and CDR2: SGDLS, YYNGEE. This CDR3 has 15 amino acids. This CDR3 reads CASSPSGRGDTEAFF. CDR3 DNA: TGTGCCAGCAGCCCGAGCGGCCGTGGGGACACTGAAGCTTTCTTT.

This clonotype was picked up a small number of times. This rearrangement joins TRBV5-1 to TRBJ2-7, with TRBD1 matching over 10 bases. The V gene end was trimmed by 3 bases and the J gene end by 12 bases; junction bases not matched to a gene: 6. CDR3 size: 12 residues. The V gene's germline CDR1 is SGHRS and CDR2 YFSETQ. CDR3 protein: CASSSDRGNRYF. CDR3 sequence (DNA): TGCGCCAGCAGCTCGGACAGGGGGAATCGGTACTTC.

This clonotype was counted a few times. The chain is built from TRBV7-9 and TRBJ1-1, with TRBD1 matching over 10 bases. V was pared by 5 bases and J by 0 bases, with 24 bases of the junction left unmatched. Germline values: CDR1 SEHNR, CDR2 FQNEAQ (reference sequence). CDR3 size: 22 residues. The CDR3 DNA reads TGTGCCAGCAGCGTCTTCCCACCCGGGACAGGGGCTACTAGGATGATGAACACTGAAGCTTTCTTT. Protein: CASSVFPPGTGATRMMNTEAFF.

This clonotype was counted many times. The chain uses TRBV5-8 and TRBJ1-2; D might be TRBD1 (6 bases). Germline values: CDR1 SGHTS, CDR2 YDEGEE. Trimming pared 4 bases from V and 4 bases from J, leaving 14 bases between. This CDR3 region has 14 residues. CDR3 protein: CASSRGQEGYGYTF. In DNA, the CDR3 is TGTGCCAGCAGCCGGGGGCAGGAGGGCTATGGCTACACCTTC. Complete variable domain (other parts from reference TRBV5-8 and TRBJ1-2): EAGVTQSPTHLIKTRGQQATLRCSPISGHTSVYWYQQALGLGLQFLLWYDEGEERNRGNFPPRFSGRQFPNYSSELNVNALELEDSALYLCASSRGQEGYGYTFGSGTRLTVV.

The V and J genes are TRBV15 and TRBJ2-3; the match to TRBD2 covers 10 bases. The CDR3 is made up of 17 amino acids. V was clipped by 0 bases and J by 6 bases; unmatched bases: 9. Germline CDR1 and CDR2: LNHNV and YYDKDF (reference sequence). CDR3 in amino acids: CATSRDWSAGGPDTQYF. The CDR3 coding sequence is TGTGCCACCAGCAGAGATTGGTCAGCGGGGGGGCCTGATACGCAGTATTTT.

This rearrangement joins TRBV4-3 to TRBJ1-2; TRBD1 matches 11 bases. This CDR3 spans 19 amino acids. CDR1 LGHNA and CDR2 YSLEER come from the germline V gene. After removal of 1 base from V and 5 bases from J, the junction contained 15 bases not matched to a gene. The CDR3 reads CASSQATGTGGAAAYGYTF. In nucleotides, the CDR3 is TGCGCCAGCAGCCAAGCCACCGGGACAGGGGGAGCCGCGGCGTATGGCTACACCTTC.

This clonotype was picked up a small number of times. V gene TRBV7-6 combines with J gene TRBJ2-7, with D unclear. The CDR3 is made up of 14 amino acids. V lost 2 bases, J lost 2 bases, and 10 bases lay in between. The germline V gene encodes CDR1 SGHVS and CDR2 FNYEAQ. In DNA form, the CDR3 reads TGTGCCAGCAGCTTAACGGTCAGGACCTACGAGCAGTACTTC. Translating gives CASSLTVRTYEQYF.

This clonotype was recorded a few times. The chain recombines TRBV24-1 with TRBJ2-1, with D tentatively TRBD1 or TRBD2 (5 bases each). The CDR3 is made up of 15 amino acids. From germline, CDR1 is KGHDR and CDR2 SFDVKD. Trimming left V 4 bases short and J 5 bases short, with 14 bases between. In nucleotides, the CDR3 is TGTGCCACCAGTGACACCTCGGGACCGAACAATGAGCAGTTCTTC. It translates to CATSDTSGPNNEQFF.

CDR3 loop: CASSVGPGAREQYF. Here the CDR3 DNA reads TGTGCCAGCAGCGTAGGTCCAGGGGCGCGCGAGCAGTACTTC. V and J are TRBV9 and TRBJ2-7, with D maybe TRBD1 (6 bases). This CDR3 contains 14 residues. V was cut by 0 bases and J by 6 bases, with 13 bases left in between. Per the germline V gene, CDR1 is SGDLS and CDR2 is YYNGEE.

This chain connects TRBV9 to TRBJ2-3; D uncertain. Trimming removed 3 bases at V and 5 bases at J, with 16 bases between. The CDR3 covers 15 residues. The V gene's germline CDR1 is SGDLS and CDR2 YYNGEE. CDR3 sequence reads: CASSESPRSEDTQYF. CDR3 DNA: TGTGCCAGCAGCGAGTCCCCGCGTTCCGAAGATACGCAGTATTTT.

This clonotype has just a few counts. The CDR3 reads CASIEWGTGLGNEQFF. CDR3 in DNA: TGTGCCAGCATTGAGTGGGGGACAGGGCTCGGTAATGAGCAGTTCTTC. The rearrangement links TRBV6-1 to TRBJ2-1, with 9 bases fitting TRBD1. This CDR3 is 16 amino acids long. After removal of 7 bases from V and 7 bases from J, the junction contained 14 bases not matched to a gene. Per germline, CDR1 MNHNS and CDR2 SASEGT.

J is TRBJ1-2 and V is TRBV4-1; 7 nucleotides line up with TRBD1. The CDR3 has 16 residues. Germline V gene data show CDR1 as MGHRA and CDR2 as YSYEKL. With 2 bases clipped from V and 6 bases from J, the junction kept 12 bases outside the gene matches. CDR3 nucleotide sequence: TGCGCCAGCAGCCAAAGAGTAAGACAGGGAGACCATGGCTACACCTTC. This gives the protein CASSQRVRQGDHGYTF.

This clonotype was seen more than once but under ten times. The J gene is TRBJ2-7, the V gene TRBV29-1, with D perhaps being TRBD1 or TRBD2 (6 bases each). Germline CDR1 SQVTM, CDR2 ANQGSEA. Trimming left V 4 bases short and J 5 bases short, with 12 bases between. CDR3 length equals 12 residues. This CDR3 reads CSVVPGADEQYF. In DNA form, the CDR3 reads TGCAGCGTTGTTCCGGGGGCCGACGAGCAGTACTTC.

V is TRBV5-4 and J is TRBJ2-1, with D tentatively TRBD1 (6 bases). CDR1 and CDR2 from the germline V gene are SGHNT and YYREEE (reference sequence). V lost 0 bases and J 10 bases, leaving 11 bases between the germline ends. This CDR3 spans 13 amino acids. The chain's CDR3 is CASSLVSGTEQFF. CDR3 nucleotides: TGTGCCAGCAGCTTGGTTTCCGGGACAGAGCAGTTCTTC.

In this sample, this clonotype turned up a few times. The chain uses TRBV6-1 and TRBJ2-1, with D tentatively TRBD1 (5 bases). V dropped 5 bases and J dropped 8 bases, with 16 bases sitting between them. The CDR3 length is 14 residues. Germline loops: CDR1 MNHNS, CDR2 SASEGT. CDR3 sequence reads: CASSLGAGADEQFF. CDR3 sequence (DNA): TGTGCCAGCAGTTTAGGGGCTGGGGCTGATGAGCAGTTCTTC.

This sequence joins TRBV14 and TRBJ2-7, with TRBD2 as a possible D gene (6 bases). Germline lookup yields CDR1 SGHDN and CDR2 FVKESK. V dropped 4 bases and J dropped 7 bases, with 17 bases sitting between them. The length of the CDR3 is 14 residues. The CDR3 loop reads CASSPGGTIGEQYF. In nucleotides, the CDR3 is TGTGCCAGCAGCCCCGGGGGAACCATTGGGGAGCAGTACTTC.

V and J are TRBV2 and TRBJ1-1; no reliable D call. CDR3 length: 12 amino acids. The V gene's germline CDR1 is SNHLY and CDR2 FYNNEI. Trimming shortened V by 8 bases and J by 4 bases, and 11 bases separated the two germline ends. CDR3 protein: CASGTTRTEAFF. CDR3 bases: TGTGCCAGCGGTACCACCCGCACTGAAGCTTTCTTT.

The V gene is TRBV18, the J gene TRBJ2-7, with D possibly TRBD1 on 6 matching bases. Germline-derived CDR1 and CDR2 are KGHSH and LQKENI. V was shortened by 3 bases and J by 6 bases, with 15 bases between the two germline ends. The CDR3 is 14 amino acids. The CDR3 region is CASSPPETGGEQYF. The CDR3 DNA reads as TGTGCCAGCTCACCGCCCGAGACAGGTGGCGAGCAGTACTTC.

The chain is built from TRBV11-1 and TRBJ2-1; TRBD1 or TRBD2 may be the D gene (5 bases each). The germline V gene has CDR1 SGHAT and CDR2 FQDESV (reference sequence). This CDR3 has 16 residues. V gave up 8 bases and J gave up 1 base, with 18 bases separating them. CDR3 region: CASAPPGAASYNEQFF. CDR3 nucleotides: TGTGCCAGCGCGCCACCCGGGGCAGCTTCCTACAATGAGCAGTTCTTC.

This clonotype was detected many times. The chain is built from TRBV12-3 or TRBV12-4 and TRBJ2-1; 11 positions agree with TRBD1. This CDR3 is 15 amino acids long. J was trimmed by 7 bases and V by 7 bases; bases with no gene match: 9. As DNA, the CDR3 is TGTGCCAGCACCCTGGGACAGGGGGACTGGAATGAGCAGTTCTTC. Encoded protein: CASTLGQGDWNEQFF.